Below, 20 T cell receptor beta chains from the same sample are listed, as sequenced in a study of cytomegalovirus exposure and HLA in healthy donors. Researchers ran the PCR with 60 Vbeta and 13 Jbeta primers. TCRdb keeps only in-frame clones here, not all; method: immunoSEQ multiplex PCR. The repertoire holds 200,000 to 250,000 clones, with approximately 79% as singletons. Specimen: PBMCs. The receptor set was obtained from a man aged 50-59 years in good health and CMV-seronegative.

This chain connects TRBV13 to TRBJ2-7, with D perhaps matching TRBD1 (6 bases). CDR3 length equals 14 residues. Germline loops: CDR1 PRHDT, CDR2 FYEKMQ (reference sequence). V was clipped by 5 bases and J by 2 bases, with 13 bases between them. CDR3 loop: CASSLRTEAYEQYF. The CDR3 nucleotides are TGTGCCAGCAGCCTAAGGACAGAGGCCTACGAGCAGTACTTC.

As DNA, the CDR3 is TGCGCCAGCAGCTTGGTTAGCGGGATTGCTACCTACGAGCAGTACTTC. Its translation is CASSLVSGIATYEQYF. The genes are TRBV5-1 and TRBJ2-7; 8 positions match TRBD2. The CDR3 spans 16 residues. V dropped 0 bases and J dropped 2; count of bases not matched to a gene: 7. Per germline, CDR1 SGHRS and CDR2 YFSETQ.

The V and J genes are TRBV15 and TRBJ1-2; 7 bases map to TRBD1. Germline CDR1 and CDR2: LNHNV and YYDKDF (reference sequence). The CDR3 contains 15 residues. V trimming: 2 bases; J trimming: 4 bases; junction bases outside the gene matches: 7. CDR3 loop: CATSRPDRAAYGYTF. CDR3 DNA sequence: TGTGCCACCAGCAGACCCGACAGGGCGGCCTATGGCTACACCTTC.

This rearrangement joins TRBV5-1 to TRBJ2-1; D might be TRBD2 (6 bases). V lost 2 bases and J 0 bases, leaving 12 bases between the germline ends. This CDR3 comprises 16 residues. CDR1 is SGHRS and CDR2 is YFSETQ in the germline V gene. CDR3 sequence reads: CASSLSGLRSYNEQFF. The CDR3 coding sequence is TGCGCCAGCAGCTTATCGGGACTCCGCTCCTACAATGAGCAGTTCTTC.

The CDR3 region is CAAATASYNEQFF. DNA of the CDR3: TGTGCCGCGGCGACTGCCTCGTACAATGAGCAGTTCTTC. The rearrangement links TRBV6-6 to TRBJ2-1; no firm D call. The CDR3 length is 13 residues. With 11 bases removed from V and 4 bases from J, the gap between germline ends came to 15 bases. CDR1 and CDR2 (germline): MNHNY, SVGAGI (reference sequence).

V usage is TRBV5-1 and J usage is TRBJ1-5, with a tentative D call TRBD1 (6 bases). The germline CDR1 and CDR2 sequences are SGHRS and YFSETQ. Trimming left V 1 base short and J 4 bases short, with 6 bases between. CDR3 size: 13 residues. The CDR3 spells CASSLQGNQPQHF. For the CDR3, the DNA is TGCGCCAGCAGCTTGCAGGGGAATCAGCCCCAGCATTTT.

This clone was counted between two and nine times. The chain recombines TRBV9 with TRBJ2-5, with TRBD2 as a possible D gene (6 bases). The CDR3 is 16 amino acids. Per the germline V gene, CDR1 is SGDLS and CDR2 is YYNGEE. The ends were cut back, 0 bases at V and 4 bases at J, with 16 bases in the middle. CDR3 residues: CASSVGPGVVGETQYF. As DNA, the CDR3 is TGTGCCAGCAGCGTAGGGCCGGGGGTGGTGGGAGAGACCCAGTACTTC.

The CDR3 nucleotides read TGTGCCATCCAAGCCGGGACAGGTAGTACAGATACGCAGTATTTT. It codes for CAIQAGTGSTDTQYF. This chain joins TRBV6-6 and TRBJ2-3; 8 nucleotides line up with TRBD1. The CDR3 spans 15 residues. Germline V lookup: CDR1 MNHNY, CDR2 SVGAGI (reference sequence). The V and J ends lost 10 bases and 3 bases, in that order; junction bases with no gene match: 12.

In this sample, this clone turned up a few times. J is TRBJ2-2 and V is TRBV19; TRBD2 matches at 7 bases. Germline assignment: CDR1 LNHDA and CDR2 SQIVND (reference sequence). Losses at the gene ends were 4 bases for V and 6 bases for J; bases not matched to a gene: 14. The CDR3 totals 17 residues. CDR3 DNA: TGTGCCAGTAGTAATCCGGGACTCGCGGGAGACCCCGGGGAGCTGTTTTTT. It encodes CASSNPGLAGDPGELFF. The complete variable domain, with remaining parts taken from reference TRBV19 and TRBJ2-2, reads DGGITQSPKYLFRKEGQNVTLSCEQNLNHDAMYWYRQDPGQGLRLIYYSQIVNDFQKGDIAEGYSVSREKKESFPLTVTSAQKNPTAFYLCASSNPGLAGDPGELFFGEGSRLTVL.

This chain links TRBV27 with TRBJ1-6, with D unresolved. Germline CDR1 MNHEY, CDR2 SMNVEV (reference sequence). Trimming removed 7 bases from V and 5 bases from J, with 9 bases in between. This CDR3 is built from 13 residues. The DNA for the CDR3 is TGTGCCAGCAAACGGTTAGATAATTCACCCCTCCACTTT. Amino acids: CASKRLDNSPLHF.

The V call is TRBV6-1, the J call TRBJ2-7; TRBD1 matches at 8 bases. Germline CDR1 reads MNHNS; CDR2 reads SASEGT. This CDR3 comprises 15 residues. After removal of 2 bases from V and 4 bases from J, the junction contained 7 bases not matched to a gene. CDR3: CASSEWETGAYEQYF. The DNA for the CDR3 is TGTGCCAGCAGTGAATGGGAGACAGGGGCTTACGAGCAGTACTTC.

J is TRBJ2-1 and V is TRBV4-1, with no clear D. This CDR3 comprises 15 residues. Germline CDR1 and CDR2: MGHRA and YSYEKL. V was cut by 4 bases and J by 1 base, with 11 bases left in between. CDR3 residues: CASSPPPMSYNEQFF. The CDR3 nucleotides are TGCGCCAGCAGCCCCCCCCCTATGTCCTACAATGAGCAGTTCTTC.

The rearrangement uses TRBV28 and TRBJ2-5, with TRBD1 matching over 9 bases. The CDR3 contains 13 residues. Germline V CDR1 and CDR2: MDHEN, SYDVKM. After removal of 3 bases from V and 11 bases from J, the junction contained 7 bases not matched to a gene. The chain's CDR3 is CASSLVRTGEQYF. CDR3 DNA: TGTGCCAGCAGTTTGGTGAGGACAGGGGAGCAGTACTTC.

The V and J genes are TRBV28 and TRBJ2-1; TRBD2 matches at 12 bases. Germline V lookup: CDR1 MDHEN, CDR2 SYDVKM. CDR3 length: 15 amino acids. The junction had 8 bases not matched to a gene; V was cut back by 5 bases and J by 9 bases. CDR3 region: CASSEPPSGRGEQFF. The DNA for the CDR3 is TGTGCCAGCAGTGAACCCCCTAGCGGGAGGGGTGAGCAGTTCTTC. Full variable domain (missing parts from reference TRBV28 and TRBJ2-1): DVKVTQSSRYLVKRTGEKVFLECVQDMDHENMFWYRQDPGLGLRLIYFSYDVKMKEKGDIPEGYSVSREKKERFSLILESASTNQTSMYLCASSEPPSGRGEQFFGPGTRLTVL.

Here the CDR3 DNA reads TGTGCCAGCTCCAACCAGGGGAACGGGCCTCAACCTCAGTACTTC. Protein sequence: CASSNQGNGPQPQYF. The chain links TRBV2 to TRBJ2-7; the D gene is possibly TRBD1 (6 bases). This CDR3 has 15 amino acids. Germline values: CDR1 SNHLY, CDR2 FYNNEI. Trimming took off 8 bases at V and 10 bases at J, with 27 bases between the two ends.

This clone has just one count. V gene TRBV5-8 combines with J gene TRBJ2-5; D is perhaps TRBD2 (7 bases). CDR3 length: 14 residues. Between the trimmed V and J ends, which lost 1 base and 6 bases, there was a span of 13 bases. The germline V gene has CDR1 SGHTS and CDR2 YDEGEE. This chain's CDR3 is CASSLWPGGKTQYF. CDR3 in DNA: TGTGCCAGCAGCTTGTGGCCGGGGGGCAAGACCCAGTACTTC.

The genes are TRBV23-1 and TRBJ2-1, with TRBD1 matching 10 bases. TRBV23-1 has ORF status, its function being uncertain. CDR3 length equals 14 residues. Losses at the gene ends were 3 bases for V and 7 bases for J; bases not matched to a gene: 3. CDR3 residues: CASSQGQGRNEQFF. CDR3 DNA: TGCGCCAGCAGTCAGGGACAGGGGAGAAATGAGCAGTTCTTC.

The chain uses TRBV6-4 and TRBJ2-3; 11 nucleotides line up with TRBD2. Germline loops: CDR1 MRHNA, CDR2 SNTAGT. Trimming removed 4 bases from V and 0 bases from J; junction bases left unmatched: 6. CDR3 length equals 17 residues. The CDR3 nucleotides read TGTGCCAGCAGTGGGATGGGACTAGCGGCTAGCACAGATACGCAGTATTTT. Its protein product is CASSGMGLAASTDTQYF.

This clone was seen just once. The rearrangement joins TRBV28 to TRBJ2-4; possible D gene TRBD1, 5 bases. V gave up 6 bases and J gave up 0 bases, with 12 bases separating them. Germline V gene data show CDR1 as MDHEN and CDR2 as SYDVKM. The CDR3 contains 15 residues. DNA for the CDR3: TGTGCCAGCAGGGGGCCACAACTAGCCAAAAACATTCAGTACTTC. As protein: CASRGPQLAKNIQYF.

This clone showed up just a few times. The chain carries TRBV13 and TRBJ2-1; a weak D match, TRBD2 (6 bases). This CDR3 has 14 residues. CDR1 is PRHDT, CDR2 FYEKMQ, per germline (reference sequence). Trimming took off 3 bases at V and 1 base at J, with 7 bases between the two ends. In DNA, the CDR3 is TGTGCCAGCAGCTTCGGGGGTTCCTACAATGAGCAGTTCTTC. It specifies CASSFGGSYNEQFF.